This is a list of T cell receptor beta chains from one sample in a study of metastatic and nonmetastatic thyroid tumors. TCRdb used MiXCR to call clones anew from the PCR reads. The table has approximately 17,000 clones, roughly a quarter seen once. The sequenced sample consisted of tumor tissue. The receptor source for this set is a female donor with papillary thyroid cancer or a benign thyroid nodule (not recorded which). Some clones in this sample may be carry-over from other donors' samples. Each CDR3 is given with its conserved first and last residue. Each record gives: V gene, clone size, J gene, D gene, CDR3 DNA, CDR3 protein. The D gene is left open where the match is weak. Size is stated for part of the rows, as once, few or many counts, or as a class when the clone is expanded.

>TRBV20-1|few|TRBJ1-2|.
TGCAGTGCTAGAGATGTGGCAGGGGCGAACTATGGCTACACCTTC
CSARDVAGANYGYTF
>TRBV19|few|TRBJ2-2|TRBD2
TGTGCCAGTAGGGGGGAGCTAGCGGGAACCGGGGAGCTGTTTTTT
CASRGELAGTGELFF
>TRBV6-1|few|TRBJ1-6|.
TGTGCCGGGGGTCAGGGGCCGTATTCACCCCTCCACTTT
CAGGQGPYSPLHF
>TRBV19|.|TRBJ2-1|TRBD1
TGTGCCAGTAGTACCCTCCCGGGACAGGGGGACTATGAGCAGTTCTTC
CASSTLPGQGDYEQFF
>TRBV20-1|.|TRBJ2-2|TRBD2
TGCAGTGCGGAGACCCTAGCGGGAGGTCAAGGGTGGACCGGTGAGCTGTTTTTT
CSAETLAGGQGWTGELFF
>TRBV12-3/TRBV12-4|.|TRBJ1-1|.
TGTGCCAGCAGTTTAGGCGAGTGCACTAAAGCTTTCTTT
CASSLGECTKAFF
>TRBV20-1|.|TRBJ1-1|.
TGCAGTGCTACCCTTGGGGTGGGGGACACTGAAGCTTTCTTT
CSATLGVGDTEAFF
>TRBV18|.|TRBJ1-1|.
TGTGCCAGCTCACCACTAAACGCAGCGGCAAACACTGAAGCTTTCTTT
CASSPLNAAANTEAFF
>TRBV5-6|.|TRBJ1-2|.
TGTGCCAGCAGCTCCCTTCAGGGGACCCGGGCTGGCTACACCTTC
CASSSLQGTRAGYTF
>TRBV5-6|many|TRBJ1-1|.
TGTGCCAGCAGCTTAAGGAACAGGATGAACACTGAAGCTTTCTTT
CASSLRNRMNTEAFF
>TRBV19|.|TRBJ1-5|TRBD1
TGTGCCAGTAGTATTCCCTACAGGGGAGCGGGCAATCAGCCCCAGCATTTT
CASSIPYRGAGNQPQHF
>TRBV20-1|.|TRBJ1-1|.
TGCAGTGCTTGGGACCTTCTGAACACTGAAGCTTTCTTT
CSAWDLLNTEAFF
>TRBV6-2/TRBV6-3|many|TRBJ2-1|.
TGTGCCAGCAGCGGGAGAGGGTCCTACAATGAGCAGTTCTTC
CASSGRGSYNEQFF
>TRBV6-4|few|TRBJ2-1|TRBD2
TGTGCCAGCAGTCATTTAGCGGGAGCGGGTTACAATGAGCAGTTCTTC
CASSHLAGAGYNEQFF
>TRBV12-3/TRBV12-4|medium-sized|TRBJ1-1|.
TGTGCCAGCAGTTTGTATGGGACCCAAGGAGCTTTCTTT
CASSLYGTQGAFF
>TRBV2|.|TRBJ2-7|TRBD1
TGTGCCAGCAGTTTTTACCGGGACAGGGGGCTTTACGAGCAGTACTTC
CASSFYRDRGLYEQYF
>TRBV5-1|.|TRBJ2-7|TRBD1
TGCGCCAGCAGCCCGGTGGGGACAGGGGTGCCCGAGCAGTACTTC
CASSPVGTGVPEQYF
>TRBV19|.|TRBJ2-2|TRBD2
TGTGCCAGTAGTCCGACTAGCTCCCAGCGTGGTAACACCGGGGAGCTGTTTTTT
CASSPTSSQRGNTGELFF
>TRBV2|.|TRBJ1-2|.
TGTGCCAGCGCGACAGGCCTTGAGGGCTACACCTTC
CASATGLEGYTF
>TRBV4-1|.|TRBJ2-7|TRBD2
TGCGCCAGCAGCCAAGCGGCGGGAGAGACCTACGAGCAGTACTTC
CASSQAAGETYEQYF
>TRBV20-1|few|TRBJ1-2|TRBD1
TGCAGTGCTATGGCAGGGGGCAGCTATGGCTACACCTTC
CSAMAGGSYGYTF
>TRBV18|.|TRBJ2-7|.
TGTGCCAGCTCACCGGGTCTAAACTACGAGCAGTACTTC
CASSPGLNYEQYF
>TRBV7-6|.|TRBJ2-3|.
TGTGCCAGCAGCTTAGGGGCGACTAGCACAGATACGCAGTATTTT
CASSLGATSTDTQYF
>TRBV20-1|many|TRBJ1-5|.
TGCAGTGCTAGAGGCCTAATTTGGGAGGAGCGGGGGCAGCCCCAGCATTTT
CSARGLIWEERGQPQHF
>TRBV7-2|once|TRBJ1-4|.
TGTGCCAGTAGCTTAGAGTGGGGTGGAAAACTGTTTTTT
CASSLEWGGKLFF
>TRBV6-4|medium-sized|TRBJ1-4|.
TGTGCCAGGATTCGGGAGAGACAAGAACCAGGGACCGAAAAACTGTTTTTT
CARIRERQEPGTEKLFF
>TRBV19|few|TRBJ1-6|.
TGTGCCAGTAGTCCCAGGGTGGGGAATTCACCCCTCCACTTT
CASSPRVGNSPLHF
>TRBV20-1|many|TRBJ2-1|TRBD2
TGCAGTGCTACCAACCCCCGGACTAGCGCGTACAATGAGCAGTTCTTC
CSATNPRTSAYNEQFF
>TRBV4-3|few|TRBJ2-1|.
TGCGCCAGCAGCCAAGTAGGCCGTCCGTACGTTGAGCAGTTCTTC
CASSQVGRPYVEQFF
>TRBV7-9|many|TRBJ2-5|.
TGTGCCAGCAGCTTAGAGACCCAGTACTTC
CASSLETQYF
>TRBV12-5|medium-sized|TRBJ1-1|.
TGTGCTAGTGGTTTGGAGGGGAACACTGAAGCTTTCTTT
CASGLEGNTEAFF
>TRBV24-1|few|TRBJ2-2|.
TGTGCCACCACCGCGGGCCGGGAGCTGTTTTTT
CATTAGRELFF